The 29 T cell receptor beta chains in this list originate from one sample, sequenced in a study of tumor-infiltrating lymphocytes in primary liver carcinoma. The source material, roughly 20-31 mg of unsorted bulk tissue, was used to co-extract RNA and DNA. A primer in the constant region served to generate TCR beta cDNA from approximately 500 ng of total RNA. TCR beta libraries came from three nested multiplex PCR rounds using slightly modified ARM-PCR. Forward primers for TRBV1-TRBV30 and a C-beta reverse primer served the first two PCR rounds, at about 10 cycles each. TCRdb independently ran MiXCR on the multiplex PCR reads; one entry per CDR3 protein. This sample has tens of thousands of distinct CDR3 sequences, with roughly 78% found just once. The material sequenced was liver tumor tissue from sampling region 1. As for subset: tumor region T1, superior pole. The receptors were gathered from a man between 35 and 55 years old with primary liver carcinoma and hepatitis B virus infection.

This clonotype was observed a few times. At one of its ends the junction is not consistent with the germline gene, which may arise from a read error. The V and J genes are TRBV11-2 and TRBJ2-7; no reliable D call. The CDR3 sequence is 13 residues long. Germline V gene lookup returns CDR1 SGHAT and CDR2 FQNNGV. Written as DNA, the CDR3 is TGTGCCAGGAGCTTCGGCGGAGCTAGCGAGCAGTACTTC. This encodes CARSFGGASEQYF.

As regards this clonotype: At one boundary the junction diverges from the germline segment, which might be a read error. The CDR3 sequence: CVSSLTAFDTEVLF. The CDR3 DNA reads as TGTGTCAGCAGCTTAACGGCCTTCGACACTGAAGTTCTCTTT. J is TRBJ1-1 and V is TRBV11-2, with D unclear. Germline V gene data show CDR1 as SGHAT and CDR2 as FQNNGV. CDR3 length: 14 amino acids.

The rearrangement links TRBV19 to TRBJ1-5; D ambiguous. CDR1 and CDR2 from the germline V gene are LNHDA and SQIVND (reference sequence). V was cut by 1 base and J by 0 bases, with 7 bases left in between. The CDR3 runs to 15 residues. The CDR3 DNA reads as TGTGCCAGTAGTATAGTTCCGGATAGCAATCAGCCCCAGCATTTT. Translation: CASSIVPDSNQPQHF.

The chain's CDR3 is CSVTSCPYEQYF. CDR3 DNA sequence: TGCAGCGTGACTTCATGCCCCTACGAGCAGTACTTC. The chain recombines TRBV29-1 with TRBJ2-7; D unresolved. Trimming removed 6 bases at V and 2 bases at J, with 11 bases between. CDR1 is SQVTM and CDR2 is ANQGSEA in the germline V gene. The CDR3 sequence is 12 residues long.

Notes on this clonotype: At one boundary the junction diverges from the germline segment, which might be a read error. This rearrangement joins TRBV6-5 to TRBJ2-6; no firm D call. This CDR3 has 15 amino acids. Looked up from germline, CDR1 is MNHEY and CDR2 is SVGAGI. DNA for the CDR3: TGTGCTAGCAGTCCCGACCTTCCTGGGGTCGACGTCCTGACTTTC. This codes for CASSPDLPGVDVLTF.

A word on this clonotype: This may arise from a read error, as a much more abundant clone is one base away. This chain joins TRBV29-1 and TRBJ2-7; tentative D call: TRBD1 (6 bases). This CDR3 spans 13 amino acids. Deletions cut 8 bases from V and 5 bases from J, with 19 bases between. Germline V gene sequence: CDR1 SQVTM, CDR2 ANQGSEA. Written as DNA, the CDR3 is TGCAGCACAAGGCGGACAGTCCATGACGAGCAGTACTTC. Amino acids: CSTRRTVHDEQYF.

In DNA, the CDR3 is TGTATCAGCTCACCAACCGGAGGGACTAGCCCCTACGAGCAGTACTTC. This gives the protein CISSPTGGTSPYEQYF. This chain joins TRBV18 and TRBJ2-7; TRBD2 matches at 9 bases. This CDR3 comprises 16 residues. Germline V gives CDR1 KGHSH, CDR2 LQKENI.

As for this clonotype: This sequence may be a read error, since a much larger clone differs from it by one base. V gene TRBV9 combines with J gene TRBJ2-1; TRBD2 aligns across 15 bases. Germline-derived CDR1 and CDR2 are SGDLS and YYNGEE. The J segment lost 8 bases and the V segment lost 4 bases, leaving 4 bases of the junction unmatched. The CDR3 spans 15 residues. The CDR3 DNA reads TGTGCCAGCAGCTTCGGGACTAGCGGGAGGCATGAGCAGTTCTTC. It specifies CASSFGTSGRHEQFF.

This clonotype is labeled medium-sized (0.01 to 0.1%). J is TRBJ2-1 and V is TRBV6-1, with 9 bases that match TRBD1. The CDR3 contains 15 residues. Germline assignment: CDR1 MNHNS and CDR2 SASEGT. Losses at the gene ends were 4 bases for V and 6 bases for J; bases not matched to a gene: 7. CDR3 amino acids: CASSALGTGRNEQFF. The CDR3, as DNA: TGTGCCAGCAGTGCACTAGGGACAGGGCGCAATGAGCAGTTCTTC.

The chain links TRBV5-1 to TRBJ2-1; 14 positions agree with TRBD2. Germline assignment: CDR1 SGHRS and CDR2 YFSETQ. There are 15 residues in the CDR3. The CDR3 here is CTISSRLAGGSEQFF. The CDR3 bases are TGCACCATCAGCTCACGACTAGCGGGAGGGAGTGAGCAGTTCTTC.

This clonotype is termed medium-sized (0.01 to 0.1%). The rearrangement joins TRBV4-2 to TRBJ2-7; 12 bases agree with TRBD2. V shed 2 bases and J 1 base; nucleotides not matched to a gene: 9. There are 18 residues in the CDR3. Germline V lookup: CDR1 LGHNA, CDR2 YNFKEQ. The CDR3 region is CASSQYGLAGIGSYEQYF. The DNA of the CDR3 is TGTGCCAGCAGCCAATACGGACTAGCGGGAATCGGGTCCTACGAGCAGTACTTC.

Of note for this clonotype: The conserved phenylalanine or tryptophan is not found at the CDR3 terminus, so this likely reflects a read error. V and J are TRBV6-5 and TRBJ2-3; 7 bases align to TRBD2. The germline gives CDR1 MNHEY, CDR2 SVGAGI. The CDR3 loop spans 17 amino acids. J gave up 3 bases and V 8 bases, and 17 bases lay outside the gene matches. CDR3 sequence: CASHEQDGRKDTDTQYP. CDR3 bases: TGTGCCAGCCACGAACAGGACGGGAGGAAGGATACAGATACGCAGTATCCT.

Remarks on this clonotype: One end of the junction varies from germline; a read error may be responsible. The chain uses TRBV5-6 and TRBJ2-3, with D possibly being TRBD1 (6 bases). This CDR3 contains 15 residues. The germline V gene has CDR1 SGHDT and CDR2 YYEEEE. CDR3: CGSSTGQRTSDSQYF. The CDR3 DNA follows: TGTGGCAGCAGCACGGGACAAAGAACGTCAGATTCGCAATATTTT.

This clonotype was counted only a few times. The CDR3: CSVELVTGLMDTQYF. The DNA for the CDR3 is TGCAGCGTTGAATTAGTGACAGGACTTATGGATACGCAGTATTTT. The genes are TRBV29-1 and TRBJ2-3; possibly TRBD1 for D (6 bases). V dropped 2 bases and J dropped 6 bases, with 18 bases sitting between them. This CDR3 spans 15 amino acids. CDR1 is SQVTM and CDR2 is ANQGSEA in the germline V gene.

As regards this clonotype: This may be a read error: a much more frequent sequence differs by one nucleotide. In nucleotides, the CDR3 is TGCAGCGTTACAACAGGGGGGACGGATGCCTACACCTTC. The encoded protein is CSVTTGGTDAYTF. The chain has TRBV29-1 and TRBJ1-2; 8 nucleotides agree with TRBD1. Losses at the gene ends were 5 bases for V and 10 bases for J; bases not matched to a gene: 12. The germline gives CDR1 SQVTM, CDR2 ANQGSEA. The CDR3 is made up of 13 amino acids.

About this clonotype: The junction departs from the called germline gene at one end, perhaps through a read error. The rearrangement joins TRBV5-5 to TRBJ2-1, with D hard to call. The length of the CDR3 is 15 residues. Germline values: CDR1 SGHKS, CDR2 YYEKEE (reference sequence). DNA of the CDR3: TGTGCAAGCAGCTTGGTTCCCGGACGGCACAACGAGCAGTTCTTC. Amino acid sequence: CASSLVPGRHNEQFF.

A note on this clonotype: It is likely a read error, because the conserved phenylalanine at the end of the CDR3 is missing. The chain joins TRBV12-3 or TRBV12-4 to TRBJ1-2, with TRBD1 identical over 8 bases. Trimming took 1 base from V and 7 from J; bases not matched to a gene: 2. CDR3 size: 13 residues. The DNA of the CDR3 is TGTGCCAGCAGTTTAGGACAGGGGTCTGGCTACACCTCC. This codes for CASSLGQGSGYTS.

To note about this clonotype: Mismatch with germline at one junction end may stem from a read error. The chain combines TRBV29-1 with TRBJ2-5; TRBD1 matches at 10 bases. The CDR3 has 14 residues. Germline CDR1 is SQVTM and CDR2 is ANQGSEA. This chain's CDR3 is CSVEGQGVREIQYF. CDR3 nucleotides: TGCAGTGTTGAAGGACAGGGGGTGAGAGAGATCCAGTACTTC.

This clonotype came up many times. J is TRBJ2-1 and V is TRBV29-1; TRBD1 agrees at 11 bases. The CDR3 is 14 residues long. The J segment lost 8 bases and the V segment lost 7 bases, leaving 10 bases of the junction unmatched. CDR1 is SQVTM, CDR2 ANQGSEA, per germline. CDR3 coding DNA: TGCAGCGGATTGCCGGGACAGGGGGAGGATGAGCAGTTCTTC. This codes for CSGLPGQGEDEQFF.

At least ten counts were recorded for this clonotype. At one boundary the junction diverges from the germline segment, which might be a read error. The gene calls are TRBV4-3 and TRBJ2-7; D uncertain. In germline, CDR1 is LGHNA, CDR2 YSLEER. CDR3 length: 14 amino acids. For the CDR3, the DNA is TGCGCCGGCAGCCACACTGCCCTTTCCAACGAGCAGTACTTC. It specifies CAGSHTALSNEQYF.

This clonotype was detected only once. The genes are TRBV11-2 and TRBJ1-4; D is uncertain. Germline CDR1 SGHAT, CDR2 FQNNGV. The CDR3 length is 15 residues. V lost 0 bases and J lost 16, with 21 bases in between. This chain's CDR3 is CASSLEGFANEEPFF. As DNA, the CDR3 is TGTGCCAGCAGCTTAGAGGGGTTCGCTAATGAAGAACCGTTTTTT.

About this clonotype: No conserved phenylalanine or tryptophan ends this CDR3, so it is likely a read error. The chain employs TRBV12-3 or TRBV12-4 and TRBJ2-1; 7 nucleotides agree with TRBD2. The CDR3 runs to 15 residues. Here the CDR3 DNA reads TGTGCCAGCAGCCCCGGACTAGGGGCCTACAATGTGCAGTTCTCC. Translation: CASSPGLGAYNVQFS.

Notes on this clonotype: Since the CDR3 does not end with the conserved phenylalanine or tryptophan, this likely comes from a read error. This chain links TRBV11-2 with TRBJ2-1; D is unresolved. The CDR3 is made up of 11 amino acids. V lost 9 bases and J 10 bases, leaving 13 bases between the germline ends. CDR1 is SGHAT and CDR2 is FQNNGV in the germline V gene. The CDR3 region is CARNPEREQFL. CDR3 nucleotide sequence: TGTGCCAGGAACCCAGAACGGGAGCAGTTCTTG.

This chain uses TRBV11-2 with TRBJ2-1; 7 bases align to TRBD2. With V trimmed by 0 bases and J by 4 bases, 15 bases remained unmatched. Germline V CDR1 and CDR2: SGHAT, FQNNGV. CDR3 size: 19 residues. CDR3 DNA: TGTGCCAGCAGCTTAGATGGGCGAGTCAGCGGGACCGTTTACAATGAGCAGTTCTTC. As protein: CASSLDGRVSGTVYNEQFF.

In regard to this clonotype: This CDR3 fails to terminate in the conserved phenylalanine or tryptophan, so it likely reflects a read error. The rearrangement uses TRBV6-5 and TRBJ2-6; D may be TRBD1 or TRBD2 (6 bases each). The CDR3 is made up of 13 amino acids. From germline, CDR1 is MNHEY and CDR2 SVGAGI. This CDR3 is CASTEWGANVLTI. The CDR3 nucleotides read TGTGCCAGCACAGAGTGGGGGGCCAATGTCCTGACTATC.

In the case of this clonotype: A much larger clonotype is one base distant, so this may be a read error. The CDR3 nucleotides read TGTGCCAGCAGTCGGGGCACTAGCGGTGAGCAGTTCTTC. As protein: CASSRGTSGEQFF. This chain uses TRBV28 with TRBJ2-1; 8 bases map to TRBD2. This CDR3 has 13 residues. CDR1 is MDHEN, CDR2 SYDVKM, per germline. V lost 5 bases and J lost 9; bases outside the gene matches: 6.

The DNA of the CDR3 is TGTGTCTGCAGCTTAATGGGCGGCAAAGTGGAGACCCAGTACTTC. Encoded protein: CVCSLMGGKVETQYF. V gene TRBV11-2 combines with J gene TRBJ2-5; D remains ambiguous. CDR1 is SGHAT and CDR2 is FQNNGV in the germline V gene. The CDR3 has 15 residues.

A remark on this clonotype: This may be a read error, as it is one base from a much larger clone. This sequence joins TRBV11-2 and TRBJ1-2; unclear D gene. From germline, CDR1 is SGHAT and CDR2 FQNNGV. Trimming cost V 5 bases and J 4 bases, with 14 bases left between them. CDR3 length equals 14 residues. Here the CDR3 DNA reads TGTGCCAGCAGCCCAGCCGACATGGGCTATGGCTACACCTTC. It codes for CASSPADMGYGYTF. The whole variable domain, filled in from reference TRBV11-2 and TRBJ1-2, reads EAGVAQSPRYKIIEKRQSVAFWCNPISGHATLYWYQQILGQGPKLLIQFQNNGVVDDSQLPKDRFSAERLKGVDSTLKIQPAKLEDSAVYLCASSPADMGYGYTFGSGTRLTVV.

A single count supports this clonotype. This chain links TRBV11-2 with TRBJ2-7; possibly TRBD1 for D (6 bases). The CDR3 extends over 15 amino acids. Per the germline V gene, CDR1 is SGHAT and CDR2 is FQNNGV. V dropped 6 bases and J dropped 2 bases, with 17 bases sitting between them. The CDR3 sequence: CASSQWTERTYEQYF. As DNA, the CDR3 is TGTGCCAGCAGTCAATGGACAGAGAGAACCTACGAGCAGTACTTC.